The 21 T cell receptor beta chains in this list originate from one sample, sequenced in a study of identical twins. From the 5' RACE reads, TCRdb called clonotypes with MiXCR, one entry per CDR3 protein. This table has hundreds of thousands of distinct CDR3 sequences, approximately 13% appearing once. The same data also contributed to another study, on yellow fever vaccine responses in identical twins.

Sequenced: PBMCs. The source of these receptors is a woman aged 18-29 years in good health.

The V call is TRBV11-2, the J call TRBJ2-7, with D perhaps matching TRBD1 or TRBD2 (5 bases each). The ends were cut back, 2 bases at V and 3 bases at J, with 23 bases in the middle. This CDR3 contains 18 residues. Germline CDR1 is SGHAT and CDR2 is FQNNGV. The CDR3 reads CASSLKFPTRRGIYEQYF. In DNA, the CDR3 is TGTGCCAGCAGCTTAAAGTTCCCAACTAGAAGGGGCATCTACGAGCAGTACTTC.

This clonotype was observed a handful of times. The genes are TRBV15 and TRBJ1-1; a possible D gene is TRBD1 (5 bases). The V gene lost 0 bases and the J gene lost 13 bases, with 12 bases spanning the gap. The V gene's germline CDR1 is LNHNV and CDR2 YYDKDF (reference sequence). The CDR3 sequence is 12 residues long. The CDR3 protein is CATSRDNRGVFF. The CDR3 DNA is TGTGCCACCAGCAGAGATAACCGAGGGGTTTTCTTT. Filled out from reference TRBV15 and TRBJ1-1, the complete variable domain reads DAMVIQNPRYQVTQFGKPVTLSCSQTLNHNVMYWYQQKSSQAPKLLFHYYDKDFNNEADTPDNFQSRRPNTSFCFLDIRSPGLGDTAMYLCATSRDNRGVFFGQGTRLTVV.

Only a few counts were recorded for this clonotype. The rearrangement joins TRBV29-1 to TRBJ2-3; 7 bases line up with TRBD1. CDR3 length: 14 amino acids. Germline values: CDR1 SQVTM, CDR2 ANQGSEA. V lost 2 bases and J lost 2; bases outside the gene matches: 4. The CDR3 is CSVEPGQNTDTQYF. DNA of the CDR3: TGCAGCGTTGAACCGGGACAGAACACAGATACGCAGTATTTT.

This clonotype was counted a few times. The chain links TRBV10-3 to TRBJ1-6; tentative D call: TRBD1 (5 bases). CDR1 and CDR2 from the germline V gene are ENHRY and SYGVKD. The CDR3 is 16 amino acids. Between the trimmed V and J ends, which lost 1 base and 11 bases, there was a span of 18 bases. For the CDR3, the DNA is TGTGCCATCAGTGAGTGGGGACTGACTAGCGATCCACCCCTCCACTTT. Protein sequence: CAISEWGLTSDPPLHF.

This clonotype was counted between two and nine times. The gene calls are TRBV7-9 and TRBJ2-7; perhaps TRBD2 as D (6 bases). The V end lost 5 bases, the J end lost 6 bases, and 17 bases lay between the germline ends. Germline V gene lookup returns CDR1 SEHNR and CDR2 FQNEAQ (reference sequence). The length of the CDR3 is 14 residues. The CDR3 sequence: CASSLQAGYFEQYF. The DNA for the CDR3 is TGTGCCAGCAGCCTACAGGCGGGGTACTTCGAGCAGTACTTC.

This clonotype has a handful of counts. V and J are TRBV6-2 or TRBV6-3 and TRBJ2-7; no clear D gene. This CDR3 has 13 amino acids. Trimming took 0 bases from V and 3 from J, leaving 6 bases between them. Germline CDR1 and CDR2: MNHEY and SVGEGT. CDR3 coding DNA: TGTGCCAGCAGTTACTCGATCAGCTACGAGCAGTACGTC. It is translated as CASSYSISYEQYV.

The chain links TRBV28 to TRBJ2-3, with 9 bases lining up with TRBD2. Germline CDR1 MDHEN, CDR2 SYDVKM. With 1 base clipped from V and 2 bases from J, the junction kept 4 bases outside the gene matches. The CDR3 length is 16 residues. For the CDR3, the DNA is TGTGCCAGCAGTTTATATAGCGGGGGACCCACAGATACGCAGTATTTT. This codes for CASSLYSGGPTDTQYF.

This clonotype was counted only a few times. The chain employs TRBV20-1 and TRBJ1-2, with 7 bases identical to TRBD1. The CDR3 length is 16 residues. Germline V gives CDR1 DFQATT, CDR2 SNEGSKA (reference sequence). Trimming cost V 0 bases and J 4 bases; bases outside gene matches: 11. The DNA of the CDR3 is TGCAGTGCTAGAGACCCCACGACAGGGCCCTTCTATGGCTACACCTTC. Translation gives CSARDPTTGPFYGYTF.

The chain links TRBV27 to TRBJ2-1; no clear D. The CDR3 runs to 13 residues. Per germline, CDR1 MNHEY and CDR2 SMNVEV (reference sequence). Deletions cut 2 bases from V and 8 bases from J, with 10 bases between. In nucleotides, the CDR3 is TGTGCCAGCAGTTTACCCGCGCCCCATGAGCAGTTCTTC. Its translation is CASSLPAPHEQFF.

There are many counts of this clonotype. V and J are TRBV5-1 and TRBJ1-6; D remains ambiguous. This CDR3 region has 15 residues. V lost 0 bases to trimming and J lost 4 bases, with 8 bases between them. Germline CDR1 is SGHRS and CDR2 is YFSETQ. The CDR3 nucleotides read TGCGCCAGCAGCTTGGGTGGTGGATATAATTCACCCCTCCACTTT. This translates into CASSLGGGYNSPLHF.

This clonotype was seen only a few times. DNA for the CDR3: TGTGCCAGCAGCTTAGCGCAAGGAGCGAACCTATACACAGATACGCAGTATTTT. Translation: CASSLAQGANLYTDTQYF. This sequence joins TRBV7-6 and TRBJ2-3; D is ambiguous. Germline lookup yields CDR1 SGHVS and CDR2 FNYEAQ. The V end lost 0 bases, the J end lost 2 bases, and 18 bases lay between the germline ends. The CDR3 covers 18 residues. Combining the CDR3 with reference TRBV7-6 and TRBJ2-3 gives the whole variable domain GAGVSQSPRYKVTKRGQDVALRCDPISGHVSLYWYRQALGQGPEFLTYFNYEAQQDKSGLPNDRFSAERPEGSISTLTIQRTEQRDSAMYRCASSLAQGANLYTDTQYFGPGTRLTVL.

The gene calls are TRBV20-1 and TRBJ2-1, with a weak D call TRBD1 (6 bases). The CDR3 runs to 16 residues. V shed 0 bases and J shed 1 base, with 13 bases lying between them. Germline CDR1 and CDR2: DFQATT and SNEGSKA (reference sequence). The CDR3 spells CSARESTGSSYNEQFF. The CDR3 DNA follows: TGCAGTGCTAGAGAGAGTACAGGGTCTTCCTACAATGAGCAGTTCTTC.

The rearrangement uses TRBV5-6 and TRBJ2-7, with D maybe TRBD2 (5 bases). This CDR3 comprises 14 residues. V was pared by 4 bases and J by 6 bases, with 17 bases between. CDR1 and CDR2 from the germline V gene are SGHDT and YYEEEE. CDR3 loop: CASSTGLPPPEQYV. The DNA for the CDR3 is TGTGCCAGCAGCACCGGACTCCCGCCCCCCGAGCAGTACGTC.

This clonotype was seen only a few times. This chain uses TRBV7-9 with TRBJ1-2; 8 bases match TRBD1. V trimming: 7 bases; J trimming: 3 bases; junction bases outside the gene matches: 7. This CDR3 region has 14 residues. The germline CDR1 and CDR2 sequences are SEHNR and FQNEAQ (reference sequence). CDR3 in DNA: TGTGCCAGCACCGGGACAGGTTCGGACTATGGCTACACCTTC. Its protein is CASTGTGSDYGYTF. The complete variable domain, with remaining parts taken from reference TRBV7-9 and TRBJ1-2, reads DTGVSQNPRHKITKRGQNVTFRCDPISEHNRLYWYRQTLGQGPEFLTYFQNEAQLEKSRLLSDRFSAERPKGSFSTLEIQRTEQGDSAMYLCASTGTGSDYGYTFGSGTRLTVV.

This clonotype was picked up a small number of times. V and J are TRBV5-1 and TRBJ2-7; 9 bases match TRBD2. The trim removed 5 bases at V and 6 bases at J, leaving 6 bases unmatched. Germline lookup yields CDR1 SGHRS and CDR2 YFSETQ. CDR3 size: 13 residues. Here the CDR3 reads CASSWRGGPEQYV. The CDR3 DNA is TGCGCCAGCAGTTGGCGGGGGGGCCCCGAGCAGTACGTC.

In its sample, this clonotype was seen a few times. CDR3 nucleotides: TGTGCCAGCAGTGAAAGGACAGGGGGCTGGACCGGGGAGCTGTTTTTT. It codes for CASSERTGGWTGELFF. This rearrangement joins TRBV6-1 to TRBJ2-2; 11 bases are a match to TRBD1. V lost 2 bases, J lost 5 bases, and 4 bases stayed unmatched. Germline V CDR1 and CDR2: MNHNS, SASEGT. The length of the CDR3 is 16 residues.

This clonotype occurred a few times. The chain couples TRBV6-1 to TRBJ2-3; TRBD2 aligns across 9 bases. CDR1 and CDR2 from the germline V gene are MNHNS and SASEGT. With V trimmed by 8 bases and J by 5 bases, 11 bases remained unmatched. The CDR3 totals 15 residues. For the CDR3, the DNA is TGTGCCAGCTTGGGACGAGGACTAGCGAGAGATACGCAGTATTTT. Amino acids: CASLGRGLARDTQYF.

This clonotype has only a few counts. The rearrangement joins TRBV12-5 to TRBJ2-1, with 9 bases that match TRBD2. The CDR3 has 13 residues. The ends lost 7 bases at V and 4 bases at J; junction bases unmatched: 2. Germline CDR1 reads LGHNT; CDR2 reads FRNRAP. For the CDR3, the DNA is TGTGCTAGTGCGACTAGCGGATACAATGAGCAGTTCTTC. Protein sequence: CASATSGYNEQFF. Filled out from reference TRBV12-5 and TRBJ2-1, the complete variable domain reads DARVTQTPRHKVTEMGQEVTMRCQPILGHNTVFWYRQTMMQGLELLAYFRNRAPLDDSGMPKDRFSAEMPDATLATLKIQPSEPRDSAVYFCASATSGYNEQFFGPGTRLTVL.

The chain links TRBV28 to TRBJ2-7; D may be TRBD2 (5 bases). V shed 6 bases and J shed 3 bases, with 18 bases lying between them. The CDR3 has 15 residues. Germline V gene lookup returns CDR1 MDHEN and CDR2 SYDVKM. DNA for the CDR3: TGTGCCAGCAGCCGGACCCTTGGACTGAGCTACGAGCAGTACGTC. It specifies CASSRTLGLSYEQYV.

This clonotype has ten or more counts. The chain recombines TRBV12-3 or TRBV12-4 with TRBJ1-1, with TRBD1 matching over 7 bases. Trimming removed 1 base from V and 7 bases from J; junction bases left unmatched: 6. This CDR3 has 14 amino acids. The CDR3 sequence: CASSLGGQVVEAFF. CDR3 DNA sequence: TGTGCCAGCAGTTTAGGAGGACAGGTTGTTGAAGCTTTCTTT.

The gene calls are TRBV7-9 and TRBJ2-5, with a possible D match to TRBD1 (5 bases). In germline, CDR1 is SEHNR, CDR2 FQNEAQ (reference sequence). This CDR3 comprises 14 residues. Trimming pared 5 bases from V and 7 bases from J, leaving 17 bases between. CDR3 in amino acids: CASSEDTFSGTQYF. In nucleotides, the CDR3 is TGTGCCAGCAGCGAGGACACTTTTTCGGGGACCCAGTACTTC.